One sample yielded the 8 T cell receptor beta chains listed below, sequenced in a study of persistence of HIV-infected CD4 T cells. These TCRs' antigens remain unknown. The immunoSEQ assay was version 4, run in survey mode. Libraries were prepared by immunoSEQ multiplex PCR; TCRdb keeps only in-frame clonotypes and omits some of them. The table includes more than 30,000 clones, 65% to 75% detected once. An overlapping HIV-1 Gag peptide pool stimulated these cells at about 0.94 ug/peptide/mL. Sorting of responding CD4+ T cells relied on upregulated CD40 ligand together with CD69. Sequencing was performed on CD4+ T cells sorted from PBMCs after 18-hour stimulation, taken from a patient who received antiretroviral therapy. These receptors came from an adult man with HIV who was CMV-seropositive.

The rearrangement links TRBV19 to TRBJ1-5; D is possibly TRBD1 (6 bases). CDR3 length: 15 residues. V was trimmed by 4 bases and J by 5 bases, leaving 15 bases between them. From germline, CDR1 is LNHDA and CDR2 SQIVND (reference sequence). The CDR3 DNA is TGTGCCAGTAGTACCCGGACAGTCAGAGATCAGCCCCAGCATTTT. As protein: CASSTRTVRDQPQHF.

This clone is a singleton in its sample. The chain has TRBV9 and TRBJ2-1, with D perhaps matching TRBD1 (8 bases). Deletions cut 4 bases from V and 8 bases from J, with 16 bases between. The germline CDR1 and CDR2 sequences are SGDLS and YYNGEE. The CDR3 runs to 14 residues. For the CDR3, the DNA is TGTGCCAGCAGCCCACGACAGGGGAGGGATGAGCAGTTCTTC. Its protein is CASSPRQGRDEQFF.

V and J are TRBV9 and TRBJ1-4, with a possible D match to TRBD1 (5 bases). Trimming pared 3 bases from V and 7 bases from J, leaving 16 bases between. This CDR3 is built from 15 residues. Germline values: CDR1 SGDLS, CDR2 YYNGEE. The CDR3 DNA reads as TGTGCCAGCAGCGCCGGCCGGGGGGGAGGTGAAAAACTGTTTTTT. It translates to CASSAGRGGGEKLFF.

The chain recombines TRBV6-5 with TRBJ2-1; 8 nucleotides agree with TRBD1. CDR1 and CDR2 from the germline V gene are MNHEY and SVGAGI. With 4 bases clipped from V and 2 bases from J, the junction kept 4 bases outside the gene matches. The CDR3 is 15 residues long. CDR3: CASSLGTGPYNEQFF. For the CDR3, the DNA is TGTGCCAGCAGTTTGGGGACAGGACCCTACAATGAGCAGTTCTTC.

This clone showed up just a few times. The chain recombines TRBV18 with TRBJ2-2, with D possibly TRBD2 on 6 matching bases. The CDR3 is made up of 12 amino acids. Germline CDR1 KGHSH, CDR2 LQKENI. Trimming took off 3 bases at V and 11 bases at J, with 10 bases between the two ends. CDR3 sequence: CASSPRGLELFF. CDR3 nucleotides: TGTGCCAGCTCACCCCGGGGACTCGAGCTGTTTTTT.

V and J are TRBV5-5 and TRBJ1-1; D not resolved. This CDR3 contains 15 residues. V lost 5 bases and J lost 4, with 18 bases in between. The germline CDR1 and CDR2 sequences are SGHKS and YYEKEE (reference sequence). CDR3 sequence: CASSYAKQLGTEAFF. For the CDR3, the DNA is TGTGCCAGCAGTTATGCTAAGCAACTGGGCACTGAAGCTTTCTTT.

This chain connects TRBV6-4 to TRBJ2-1; 13 bases align to TRBD2. The V and J ends lost 1 base and 7 bases, in that order; junction bases with no gene match: 10. The CDR3 runs 18 residues. Germline-derived CDR1 and CDR2 are MRHNA and SNTAGT. CDR3 residues: CASSDFGRGTSGDNEQFF. The CDR3 region has the DNA TGTGCCAGCAGTGACTTCGGGCGTGGGACTAGCGGGGATAATGAGCAGTTCTTC.

This clone was found once. CDR3 residues: CASSYFRTGDPGELFF. The CDR3 bases are TGTGCCAGCAGTTACTTTCGGACAGGGGATCCCGGGGAGCTGTTTTTT. This rearrangement joins TRBV6-5 to TRBJ2-2; 9 bases agree with TRBD1. The length of the CDR3 is 16 residues. Trimming took 1 base from V and 6 from J; bases not matched to a gene: 6. CDR1 MNHEY and CDR2 SVGAGI come from the germline V gene.